This paragraph covers one T cell receptor (beta chain) sequence. The antigen is undetermined. The data were taken from a study of identical twins. General study points: Abundant beta clonotypes from cord blood bore fewer insertions; memory repertoires lacked this pattern. Within twin pairs, the out-of-frame alpha sequences they shared showed excess low generation probability.

Template switching supplied a universal primer site; unique molecular identifiers were carried on the cDNA. TCRdb called the 5' RACE reads again in MiXCR, with one record for every CDR3 protein. Here the sample spans about 530,000 distinct CDR3 sequences, about a fifth being singletons. In germline, CDR1 is DFQATT, CDR2 SNEGSKA (reference sequence). V gave up 3 bases and J gave up 1 base, with 9 bases separating them. CDR3 length: 13 amino acids. These records were also assigned to another study, of yellow fever vaccine responses in identical twins.

This sequence was found in a woman younger than 30 in good health. The specimen was CD4+ T cells sorted from blood. The gene calls are TRBV20-1 and TRBJ1-1; D remains ambiguous. The CDR3 region is CSARKQTNTEAFF. DNA for the CDR3: TGCAGTGCTAGGAAACAGACGAACACTGAAGCTTTCTTT.